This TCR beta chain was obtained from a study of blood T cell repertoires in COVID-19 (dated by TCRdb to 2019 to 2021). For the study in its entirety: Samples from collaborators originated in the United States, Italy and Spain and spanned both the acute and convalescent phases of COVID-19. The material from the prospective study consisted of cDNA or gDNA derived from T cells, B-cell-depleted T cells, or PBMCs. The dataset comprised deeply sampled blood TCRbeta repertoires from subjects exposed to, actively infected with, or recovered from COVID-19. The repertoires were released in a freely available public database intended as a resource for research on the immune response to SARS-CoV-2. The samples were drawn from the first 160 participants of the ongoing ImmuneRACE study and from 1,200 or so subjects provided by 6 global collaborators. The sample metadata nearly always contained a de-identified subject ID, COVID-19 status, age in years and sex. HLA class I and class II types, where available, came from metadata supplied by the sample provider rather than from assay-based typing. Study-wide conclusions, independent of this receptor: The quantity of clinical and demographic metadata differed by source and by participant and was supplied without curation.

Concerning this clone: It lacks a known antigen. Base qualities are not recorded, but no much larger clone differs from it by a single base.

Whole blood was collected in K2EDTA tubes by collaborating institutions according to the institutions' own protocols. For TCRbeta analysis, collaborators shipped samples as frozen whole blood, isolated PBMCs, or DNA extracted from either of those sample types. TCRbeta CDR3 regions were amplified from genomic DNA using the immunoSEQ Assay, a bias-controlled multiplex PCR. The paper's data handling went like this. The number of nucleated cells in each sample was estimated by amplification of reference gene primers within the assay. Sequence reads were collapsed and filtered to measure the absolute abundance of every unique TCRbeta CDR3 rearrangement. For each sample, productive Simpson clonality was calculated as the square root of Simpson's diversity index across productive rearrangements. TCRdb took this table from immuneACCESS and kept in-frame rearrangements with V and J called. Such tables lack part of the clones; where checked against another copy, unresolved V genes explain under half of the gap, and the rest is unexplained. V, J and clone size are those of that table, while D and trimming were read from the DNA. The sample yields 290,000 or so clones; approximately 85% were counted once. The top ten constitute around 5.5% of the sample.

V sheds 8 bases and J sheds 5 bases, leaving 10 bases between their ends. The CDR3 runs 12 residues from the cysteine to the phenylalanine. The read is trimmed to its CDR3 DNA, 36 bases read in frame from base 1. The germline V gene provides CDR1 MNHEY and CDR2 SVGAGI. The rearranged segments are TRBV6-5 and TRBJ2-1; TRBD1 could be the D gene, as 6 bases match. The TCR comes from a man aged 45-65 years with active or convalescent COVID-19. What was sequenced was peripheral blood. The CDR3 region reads CASGQRDNEQFF. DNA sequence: TGTGCCAGCGGACAGAGAGACAATGAGCAGTTCTTC.